The sample holds a few counts of the clone carrying this TCR beta chain. This sample is part of a study of Ad26.COV2.S vaccination and SARS-CoV-2 variants. The junction had 5 bases not matched to a gene; V was cut back by 5 bases and J by 1 base. The CDR3 extends over 15 amino acids. Germline CDR1 reads WNHNN; CDR2 reads SYGVQD (reference sequence). Sequenced by immunoSEQ multiplex PCR; TCRdb stores in-frame clones only, minus some. The sample includes hundreds of thousands of clones, 87% seen only once; the top ten take less than 3.5%. Treatment described: approximately 18 received Ad26.COV2.S at low or high dose, single or two shots; about 5 received placebo; per-sample allocation not given. Vaccine and placebo recipients were sampled on day 63 after the first injection.

This receptor was obtained from a person between 18 and 59 years old who received the Ad26.COV2.S COVID-19 vaccine or a placebo. This chain joins TRBV10-1 and TRBJ2-7; 10 bases are a match to TRBD1. The sample in question was peripheral blood, obtained in a trial of Ad26.COV2.S vaccine versus placebo. The CDR3 DNA sequence: TGCGCCAGCAGTAAGGACAGGGGGTTTTCCTACGAGCAGTACTTC. Protein sequence: CASSKDRGFSYEQYF.